This TCR beta chain was found in a study of shared clonotypes between healthy human individuals. Study-level findings and limits: Larger estimated richness was generally recorded for naive subsets relative to memory subsets.

The naive CD8 population came from CD45RO-negative cells selected for CCR7, without terminally differentiated effector memory CD45RA+ cells. Germline-derived CDR1 and CDR2 are MGHRA and YSYEKL. The CDR3 consists of 18 residues. Unmatched junction bases numbered 8, after V lost 3 bases and J lost 2 bases. About this clone: The antigen remains undetermined.

Assay used: immunoSEQ multiplex PCR; TCRdb lists only in-frame clones, some missing. This table holds hundreds of thousands of clones, roughly 95% found once. This chain joins TRBV4-1 and TRBJ2-2; 11 positions match TRBD2. The source is a woman aged 25 to 45 in good health. Sequencing was performed on naive CD8+ T cells sorted from blood. The CDR3 DNA reads as TGCGCCAGCAGCCAGAGCCCGGGACTAGCGGCTAACACCGGGGAGCTGTTTTTT. The encoded protein is CASSQSPGLAANTGELFF.